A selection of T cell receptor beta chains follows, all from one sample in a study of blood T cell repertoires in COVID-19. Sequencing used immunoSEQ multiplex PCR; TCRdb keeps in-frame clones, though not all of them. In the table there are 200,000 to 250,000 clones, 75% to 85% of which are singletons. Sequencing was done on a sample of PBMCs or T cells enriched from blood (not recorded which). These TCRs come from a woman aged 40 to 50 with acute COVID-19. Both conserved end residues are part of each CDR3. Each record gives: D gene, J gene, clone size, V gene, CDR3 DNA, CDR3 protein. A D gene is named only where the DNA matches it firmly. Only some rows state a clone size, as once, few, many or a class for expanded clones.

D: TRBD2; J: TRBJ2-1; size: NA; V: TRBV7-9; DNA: TGTGCCAGCAGCTCCGGGACTACTCAGTTCTTC; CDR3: CASSSGTTQFF
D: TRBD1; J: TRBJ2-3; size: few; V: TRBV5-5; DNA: TGTGCCAGCAGCCAAGAGGACAGGGTGAGCACAGATACGCAGTATTTT; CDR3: CASSQEDRVSTDTQYF
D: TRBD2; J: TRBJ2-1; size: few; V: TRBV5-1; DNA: TGCGCCAGCAGCATTGGACTAGCGGGACTCAATGAGCAGTTCTTC; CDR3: CASSIGLAGLNEQFF
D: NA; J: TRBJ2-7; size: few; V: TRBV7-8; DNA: TGTGCCAGCAGCCGGACAGAAGTCTACGAGCAGTACTTC; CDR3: CASSRTEVYEQYF
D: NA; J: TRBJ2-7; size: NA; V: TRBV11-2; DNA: TGTGCCAGCAGCTTTGAGAGGAGCAGTACCTACGAGCAGTACTTC; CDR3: CASSFERSSTYEQYF
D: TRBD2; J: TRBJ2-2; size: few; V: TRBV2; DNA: TGTGCCAGCAGTGAAGCCAGAAGCGGGGTGAGGACCGGGGAGCTGTTTTTT; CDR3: CASSEARSGVRTGELFF
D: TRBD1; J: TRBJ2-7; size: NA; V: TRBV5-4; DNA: TGTGCCAGCAGCTTGGGTACAGGGGGGCTTGAGCAGTACTTC; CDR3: CASSLGTGGLEQYF
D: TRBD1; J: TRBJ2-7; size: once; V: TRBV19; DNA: TGTGCCAGTAGTATAGGAGGCAGGGGGCGTTTACAGCAGTACTTC; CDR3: CASSIGGRGRLQQYF
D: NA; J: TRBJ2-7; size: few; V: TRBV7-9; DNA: TGTGCCAGCAGCTTAGGCGCTATTACCTACGAGCAGTACTTC; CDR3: CASSLGAITYEQYF
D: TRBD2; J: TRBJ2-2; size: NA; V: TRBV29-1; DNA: TGCAGCGTTGGGTCTCCGGGAGGGACCGGGGAGCTGTTTTTT; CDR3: CSVGSPGGTGELFF
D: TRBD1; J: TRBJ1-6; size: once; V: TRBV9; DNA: TGTGCCAGCAGCGTGGCCGGACAGGGCAATTCACCCCTCCACTTT; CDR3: CASSVAGQGNSPLHF
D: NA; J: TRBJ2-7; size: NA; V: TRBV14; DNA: TGTGCCAGCAGCCAAGATGGGCCGGGAGCGGGCTACGAGCAGTACTTC; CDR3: CASSQDGPGAGYEQYF
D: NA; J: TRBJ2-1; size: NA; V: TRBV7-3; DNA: TGTGCCAGCAGCTCCCGCCGGGACTCTGAGCAGTTCTTC; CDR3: CASSSRRDSEQFF
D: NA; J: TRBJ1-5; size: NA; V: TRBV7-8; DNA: TGTGCCAGCAGCTTAGCGGACACATATAGCAATCAGCCCCAGCATTTT; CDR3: CASSLADTYSNQPQHF
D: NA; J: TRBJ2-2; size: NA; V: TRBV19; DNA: TGTGCCAGTAGTATCCTAGGGGGAATCGAGGAGCTGTTTTTT; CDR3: CASSILGGIEELFF
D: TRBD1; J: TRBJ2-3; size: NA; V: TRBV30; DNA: TGTGCCGGCCCCGGACAGGGCACAGATACGCAGTATTTT; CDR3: CAGPGQGTDTQYF
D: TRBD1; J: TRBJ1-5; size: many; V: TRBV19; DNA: TGTGCCAGTAGTACGACAGGGGGCAATCAGCCCCAGCATTTT; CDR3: CASSTTGGNQPQHF
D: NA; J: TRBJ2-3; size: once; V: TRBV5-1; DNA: TGCGCCAGCAGCCAGTCAACAGATACGCAGTATTTT; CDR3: CASSQSTDTQYF
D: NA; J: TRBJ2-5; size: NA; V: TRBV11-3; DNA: TGTGCCAGCAGCCCCCCAGGGGTCCAAGAGACCCAGTACTTC; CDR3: CASSPPGVQETQYF
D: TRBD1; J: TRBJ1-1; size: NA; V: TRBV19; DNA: TGTGCCAGTAGTTTCCAGGGGGCGAAGAACACTGAAGCTTTCTTT; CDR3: CASSFQGAKNTEAFF
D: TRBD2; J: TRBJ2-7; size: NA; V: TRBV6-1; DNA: TGTGCCAGCAGTGAATTGGGACTACCGTACTACGAGCAGTACTTC; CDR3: CASSELGLPYYEQYF
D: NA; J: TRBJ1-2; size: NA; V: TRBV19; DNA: TGTGCCAGTAGTATACAGGGCGCCTATGGCTACACCTTC; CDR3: CASSIQGAYGYTF
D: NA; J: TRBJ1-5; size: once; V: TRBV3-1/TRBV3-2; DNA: TGTGCCAGCAGCCCCACGGGGTGGCAGCCCCAGCATTTT; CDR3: CASSPTGWQPQHF
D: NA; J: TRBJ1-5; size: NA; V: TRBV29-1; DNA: TGCAGCGCAGCCACGGGCAATCAGCCCCAGCATTTT; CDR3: CSAATGNQPQHF
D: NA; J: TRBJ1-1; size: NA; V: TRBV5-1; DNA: TGCGCCAGCAGCTTGGTGGGGGGGGGCTCCCAACGAAGAGGGGCTTTCTTT; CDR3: CASSLVGGGSQRRGAFF
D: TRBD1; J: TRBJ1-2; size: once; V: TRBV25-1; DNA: TGTGCCAGCAGTGGAGAACGACAGGGCCGTTTTATCAATGGCTACACCTTC; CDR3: CASSGERQGRFINGYTF